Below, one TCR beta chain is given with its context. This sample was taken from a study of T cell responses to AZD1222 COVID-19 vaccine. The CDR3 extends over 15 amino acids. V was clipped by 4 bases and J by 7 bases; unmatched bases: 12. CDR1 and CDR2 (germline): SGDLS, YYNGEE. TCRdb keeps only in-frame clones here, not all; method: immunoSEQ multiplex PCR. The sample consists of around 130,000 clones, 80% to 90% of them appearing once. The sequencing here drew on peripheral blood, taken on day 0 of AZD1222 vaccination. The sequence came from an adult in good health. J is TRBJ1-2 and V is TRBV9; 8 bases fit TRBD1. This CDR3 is CASSPTGTGVLGYTF. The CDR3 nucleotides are TGTGCCAGCAGCCCTACCGGGACAGGAGTTCTTGGCTACACCTTC.